The sequence of this T cell receptor (beta chain) was determined in a study of T cells in localized non-small cell lung cancer (dated by TCRdb to 2020 to 2021). At the level of the whole study: The study examined T cell repertoires in approximately 240 patients with early-stage NSCLC and compared tumors with uninvolved tumor-adjacent lungs. All 240 or so NSCLC patients in the cohort were treatment-naive and had localized lung tumors that were resected. A mean age of around 66 years was recorded for the NSCLC patients, of whom roughly 130 were male and more than 95 were female.

At diagnosis, peripheral blood, uninvolved tumor-adjacent lung and tumor were collected and stored as a combination of fresh-frozen and FFPE material. For TCR repertoire profiling, the blood samples were analyzed as peripheral blood mononuclear cells. To note about this clone: Its recognized antigen is unknown. Base qualities are missing; no much larger clone stands one base away.

Trimming removed 5 bases from V and 8 bases from J; the gene matches leave 12 bases unexplained. The CDR3 covers 16 residues, taking in both the cysteine and the phenylalanine. Of the read, only the CDR3 DNA is kept; its 48 bases are in frame from base 1. The germline V gene (reference sequence) supplies CDR1 MNHNY and CDR2 SVGAGI. Results and caveats for the whole study, not just this receptor: Longer overall survival was associated with higher T cell density in blood, whereas shorter survival was associated with higher clonality in adjacent lung. Because multi-region sequencing of the tumors was not done, intratumor heterogeneity could not be ruled out. The highest T cell clonality was observed in uninvolved tumor-adjacent lung, where clonality exceeded that of tumor, suggesting that antigenic responses were more focused in uninvolved tumor-adjacent lung. Because the study design was exploratory, TCR variables were selected using unadjusted p-values without false-discovery rate correction. A median of around 50 of the top 100 tumor clones were detected in paired uninvolved adjacent lung, and about 29 of these tumor clones were also found among the top 100 clones of the paired uninvolved adjacent lung.

TCR beta CDR3 regions were sequenced from DNA using the immunoSEQ Assay. As for how the authors treated the data: T cell density was computed as TCR beta template counts normalized to usable DNA estimated by amplifying housekeeping genes. Using the preseqR package, richness was estimated by extrapolating to 120,000 templates for tissue samples and 400,000 templates for PBMC samples. Clonality was calculated as one minus Pielou's evenness. Differential abundance testing on productive amino-acid clonotypes, with a minimum total count of 5 and an alpha of 0.1, was used to identify tissue-enriched TCRs. The Jaccard Index and the Morisita Overlap Index were used to measure how much the repertoires overlapped between compartments. GLIPH grouped TCR beta CDR3s together with public tetramer-defined viral CDR3s, and a viral motif had to include at least three viral sequences and also show V-gene enrichment. TCRdb obtained this table from immuneACCESS and retained in-frame rearrangements with V and J assigned. These tables miss some clones; where compared with another copy, unresolved V genes account for less than half of the shortfall, and the remainder is unexplained. V, J and clone size reflect that table, while D and trimming were determined from the DNA. For this sample the table gives tens of thousands of clones, of which over 70% were detected only once. More than 9% of the sample is taken by the ten largest.

The sample was PBMCs, taken before any cancer treatment. This chain joins TRBV6-6 to TRBJ2-1; TRBD2 lines up with 10 middle nucleotides. This TCR was recovered from a man aged 40 to 69 with stage II squamous cell lung carcinoma. CDR3 region: CASSAGGLAVVDEQFF. The DNA sequence reads TGTGCCAGCAGTGCAGGTGGACTAGCGGTGGTGGATGAGCAGTTCTTC.